Included here is one TCR beta chain sequence, with context. Its antigen remains undetermined. There are no base qualities to consult, and no much larger clone falls within one base. Collaborating institutions collected whole blood in K2EDTA tubes following their own protocols. For TCRbeta analysis, collaborator samples were shipped as frozen whole blood, as isolated PBMCs, or as DNA extracted from either sample type. The immunoSEQ Assay, a bias-controlled multiplex PCR, was used to amplify TCRbeta CDR3 regions from genomic DNA. The paper's processing steps were these. The number of nucleated cells in each sample was estimated from the amplification of reference gene primers within the assay. Sequence reads were collapsed and filtered to measure the absolute abundance of every unique TCRbeta CDR3 rearrangement. For each sample, productive Simpson clonality was calculated by taking the square root of Simpson's diversity index across productive rearrangements. This immuneACCESS table, as held by TCRdb, lists in-frame sequences with V and J called but not all clones. Of the missing ones, under half trace to an unresolved V gene in checked studies; the others have no known cause. That table is the source of V, J and clone size, and D and trimming were worked out from the DNA. The sample includes approximately 180,000 clones, with around 87% observed a single time. The ten most abundant clones make up around 2.6% of the sample.

Inclusive of the bounding cysteine and phenylalanine, the CDR3 is 14 residues long. The kept DNA is CDR3 alone, 42 bases in frame from the first base. The germline V gene (reference sequence) gives CDR1 as MNHEY and CDR2 as SMNVEV. V and J lose 2 bases and 6 bases, and a span of 11 bases separates them. The data belong to a study of blood T cell repertoires in COVID-19 (dated by TCRdb to the early 2020s). Concerning the study at large: The collaborator samples originated in the United States, Italy and Spain and spanned the acute and convalescent phases of COVID-19. The material from the prospective study consisted of cDNA or gDNA derived from T cells, B-cell-depleted T cells, or PBMCs. The dataset comprised deeply sampled blood TCRbeta repertoires from subjects exposed to, actively infected with, or recovered from COVID-19. The repertoires were released in a freely available public database intended as a resource for research on the immune response to SARS-CoV-2. The samples were drawn from two sources: the first 160 participants of the ongoing ImmuneRACE study, and over 1,000 subjects contributed by 6 global collaborators. Sample metadata almost always included a de-identified subject ID, COVID-19 status, age in years and sex. Where HLA class I and class II types were available, the types were taken from metadata supplied by the sample provider, not from assay-based typing.

Broader findings and caveats from the paper: The amount of clinical and demographic metadata varied by source and participant and was provided uncurated.

Sequencing input: peripheral blood. This receptor was identified in a man in his forties or fifties with active or convalescent COVID-19. Recombination connected TRBV27 to TRBJ2-1; a tentative D call is TRBD1 (6 bases match). CDR3 region: CASSLSTGINEQFF. The DNA reads TGTGCCAGCAGTTTAAGCACAGGGATCAATGAGCAGTTCTTC.